This T cell receptor (beta chain) was sequenced in a study of identical twins. TCRdb used MiXCR to reprocess the 5' RACE reads, holding one entry per CDR3 protein. The table lists roughly 290,000 distinct CDR3 sequences, about 8.9% of them singletons. The table lists this clonotype with many counts. What it binds is not known. Germline loops: CDR1 SGHDN, CDR2 FVKESK. The CDR3 contains 16 residues. Trimming removed 1 base at V and 0 bases at J, with 13 bases between. Regarding the study as a whole: A partial confounding effect on zero-insertion analyses could come from invariant MAIT and iNKT cells.

The same data also went into a second study, on yellow fever vaccine responses in identical twins. That report adds: Twin vaccine T cell responses reportedly seemed partly convergent, partly personalized.

V usage is TRBV14 and J usage is TRBJ2-7; no firm D call. The TCR originated in a woman between 18 and 30 years old in good health. Sequenced material: memory (CD45RO+) T cells sorted from blood. The CDR3 sequence: CASSQASQMTSYEQYF. In nucleotides, the CDR3 is TGTGCCAGCAGCCAAGCATCCCAGATGACCTCCTACGAGCAGTACTTC.